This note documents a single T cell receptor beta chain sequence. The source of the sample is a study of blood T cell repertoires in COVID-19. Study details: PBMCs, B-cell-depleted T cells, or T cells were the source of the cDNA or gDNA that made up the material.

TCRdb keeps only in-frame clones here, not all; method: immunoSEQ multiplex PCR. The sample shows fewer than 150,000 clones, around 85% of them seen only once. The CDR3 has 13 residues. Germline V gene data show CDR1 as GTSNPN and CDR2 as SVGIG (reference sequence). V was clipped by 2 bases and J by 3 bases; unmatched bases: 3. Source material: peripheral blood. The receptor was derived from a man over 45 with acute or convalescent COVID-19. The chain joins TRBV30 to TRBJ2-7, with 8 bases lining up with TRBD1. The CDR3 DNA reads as TGTGCCTGGAGTCCCGGACAGGGCTACGAGCAGTACTTC. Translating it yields CAWSPGQGYEQYF.